This T cell receptor (beta chain) was observed in a study of CD8+ T cells in alopecia areata. General study points: Scalp lesions, especially in alopecia totalis/universalis, had higher clonality than normal scalp. Clarity of TCR sharing across patients fell short of that in mice, possibly HLA-related. Sequences from scalp samples also cover resident alphabeta T cells of normal skin.

Sequencing used cDNA as its template, made by extracting RNA and reverse transcribing it. The table came from immunoSEQ multiplex PCR; TCRdb's copy has only in-frame clones and leaves some out. The sample has fewer than 110,000 clones, around 60% seen once. T lymphocytes (CD4+ and CD8+) were sorted from PBMCs. In the case of this clone: Its specificity is unknown.

The ends lost 7 bases at V and 0 bases at J; junction bases unmatched: 5. Germline V CDR1 and CDR2: SQVTM, ANQGSEA. This CDR3 comprises 13 residues. The sequence was collected from a human donor in good health. Sequenced sample: CD4+ T cells sorted from blood. The chain employs TRBV29-1 and TRBJ2-5, with TRBD1 identical over 7 bases. Written as DNA, the CDR3 is TGCAGCGCTACAGGGGACAACCAAGAGACCCAGTACTTC. This gives the protein CSATGDNQETQYF. Using reference TRBV29-1 and TRBJ2-5 for the parts outside the CDR3, the full variable domain is SAVISQKPSRDICQRGTSLTIQCQVDSQVTMMFWYRQQPGQSLTLIATANQGSEATYESGFVIDKFPISRPNLTFSTLTVSNMSPEDSSIYLCSATGDNQETQYFGPGTRLLVL.